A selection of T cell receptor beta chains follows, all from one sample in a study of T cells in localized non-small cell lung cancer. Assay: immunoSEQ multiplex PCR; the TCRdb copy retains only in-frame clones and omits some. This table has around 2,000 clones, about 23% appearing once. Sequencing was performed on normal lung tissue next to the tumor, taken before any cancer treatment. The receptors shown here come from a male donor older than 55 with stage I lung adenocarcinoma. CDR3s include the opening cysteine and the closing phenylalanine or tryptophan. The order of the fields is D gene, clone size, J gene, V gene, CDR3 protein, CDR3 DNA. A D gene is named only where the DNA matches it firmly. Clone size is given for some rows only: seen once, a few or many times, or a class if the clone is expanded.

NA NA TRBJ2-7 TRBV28 CASSQAHTYEQYF TGTGCCAGCAGTCAGGCACATACCTACGAGCAGTACTTC
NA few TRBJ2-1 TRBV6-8 CASNTRRSSSYNEQFF TGTGCCAGCAACACCAGGCGGTCTAGCTCCTACAATGAGCAGTTCTTC
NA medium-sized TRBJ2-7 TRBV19 CASSDGPSGRSYEQYF TGTGCCAGTAGCGACGGTCCCTCTGGGCGATCCTACGAGCAGTACTTC
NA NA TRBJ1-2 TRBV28 CASRPSGTSNYGYTF TGTGCCAGCAGACCCTCAGGGACGTCTAACTATGGCTACACCTTC
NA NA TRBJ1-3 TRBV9 CASSVGLRQDSGNTIYF TGTGCCAGCAGCGTGGGACTCCGACAGGACTCTGGAAACACCATATATTTT
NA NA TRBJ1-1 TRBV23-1 CASSQGQRSNTEAFF TGCGCCAGCAGTCAGGGTCAGAGATCGAACACTGAAGCTTTCTTT
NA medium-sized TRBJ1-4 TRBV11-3 CASSLVLGENEKLFF TGTGCCAGCAGCTTAGTTCTGGGGGAGAATGAAAAACTGTTTTTT
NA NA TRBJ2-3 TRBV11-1 CASSLRDLSTDTQYF TGTGCCAGCAGCCTCCGGGACTTGTCCACAGATACGCAGTATTTT
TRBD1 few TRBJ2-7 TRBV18 CASSRTGTGGYEQYF TGTGCCAGCTCACGGACCGGGACAGGGGGCTACGAGCAGTACTTC
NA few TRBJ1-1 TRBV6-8 CASSPGLNTEAFF TGTGCCAGCAGTCCGGGATTGAACACTGAAGCTTTCTTT
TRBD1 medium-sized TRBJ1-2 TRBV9 CASSVDMGGGLDGYTF TGTGCCAGCAGCGTAGACATGGGAGGGGGCTTAGATGGCTACACCTTC
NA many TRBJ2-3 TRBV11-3 CASSSGGAGTDTQYF TGTGCCAGCAGCAGTGGGGGGGCCGGCACAGATACGCAGTATTTT
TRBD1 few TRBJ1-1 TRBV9 CASSVGQGFPEAFF TGTGCCAGCAGTGTGGGACAGGGGTTCCCTGAAGCTTTCTTT
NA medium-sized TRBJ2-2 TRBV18 CASSSSNTGDLFF TGTGCCAGCTCATCTTCTAACACCGGGGATCTGTTTTTT
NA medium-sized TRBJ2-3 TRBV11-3 CASSVYFAGTDTQYF TGTGCCAGCAGCGTTTATTTCGCGGGAACAGATACGCAGTATTTT
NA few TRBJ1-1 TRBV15 CATSRDNWGPTEAFF TGTGCCACCAGCAGAGATAATTGGGGGCCCACTGAAGCTTTCTTT
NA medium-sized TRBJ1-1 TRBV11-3 CASSLEMPNTEAFF TGTGCCAGCAGCTTAGAGATGCCGAACACTGAAGCTTTCTTT
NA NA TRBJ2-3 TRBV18 CASSGVGGTDTQYF TGTGCCAGCTCAGGGGTAGGGGGCACAGATACGCAGTATTTT
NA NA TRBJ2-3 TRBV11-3 CASSPLGGRGIDTQYF TGTGCCAGCAGCCCCCTGGGAGGCAGGGGTATAGATACGCAGTATTTT
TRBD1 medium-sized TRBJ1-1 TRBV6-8 CASRSTGGIAEAFF TGTGCCAGCAGATCCACAGGGGGCATAGCTGAAGCTTTCTTT
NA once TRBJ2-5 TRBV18 CASSPGQGHSMETQYF TGTGCCAGCTCACCAGGTCAAGGGCATAGTATGGAGACCCAGTACTTC
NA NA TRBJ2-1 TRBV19 CASSLVGRGNEQFF TGTGCCAGTAGTTTAGTGGGCCGAGGAAATGAGCAGTTCTTC
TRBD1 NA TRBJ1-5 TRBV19 CASKRDRASNQPQHF TGTGCCAGTAAACGGGACAGGGCTAGCAATCAGCCCCAGCATTTT
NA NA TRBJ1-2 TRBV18 CASSPMRSSEGYTF TGTGCCAGCTCACCAATGCGATCGAGTGAAGGCTACACCTTC
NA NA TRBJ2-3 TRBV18 CASSPPTRADTQYF TGTGCCAGCTCACCCCCGACACGTGCAGATACGCAGTATTTT
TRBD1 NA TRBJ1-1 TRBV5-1 CASSLQTGKGNTEAFF TGCGCCAGCAGCTTGCAGACAGGGAAAGGGAACACTGAAGCTTTCTTT
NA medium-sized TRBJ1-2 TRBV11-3 CASSSLARGEPYGYTF TGTGCCAGCAGCTCTTTAGCCCGGGGTGAACCCTATGGCTACACCTTC
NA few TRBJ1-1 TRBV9 CASSGRTMNTEAFF TGTGCCAGCAGTGGCCGGACAATGAACACTGAAGCTTTCTTT
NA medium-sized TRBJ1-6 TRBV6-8 CASSDRTASSSPLHF TGTGCCAGCAGTGACCGGACAGCCTCCTCTTCACCCCTCCACTTT
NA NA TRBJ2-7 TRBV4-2 CASSQIPRSIYEQYF TGTGCCAGCAGCCAGATACCCAGATCCATCTACGAGCAGTACTTC
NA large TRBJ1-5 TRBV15 CATSTDLGGEVNQPQHF TGTGCCACCAGCACCGACTTGGGGGGTGAGGTCAATCAGCCCCAGCATTTT
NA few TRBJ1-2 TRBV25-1 CASSDHLGVNYGYTF TGTGCCAGCAGTGATCATCTTGGGGTTAACTATGGCTACACCTTC
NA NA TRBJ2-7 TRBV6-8 CASTPHAPRRHEQYF TGTGCCAGCACTCCCCACGCCCCGAGAAGACACGAGCAGTACTTC